The TCR beta chain described here comes from a study of T cell responses to AZD1222 COVID-19 vaccine. Produced via immunoSEQ multiplex PCR; TCRdb's table is partial and in-frame only. The profile shows 80,000 to 85,000 clones, around 93% of them singletons. Specimen: peripheral blood, collected 28 days after the second AZD1222 dose. The origin of this receptor is an adult who received the AZD1222 COVID-19 vaccine.

The CDR3 is CASSSSGGDYGYTF. Here the CDR3 DNA reads TGCGCCAGCAGCTCCTCAGGGGGCGACTATGGCTACACCTTC. The chain couples TRBV5-1 to TRBJ1-2; TRBD1 agrees at 8 bases. Germline V CDR1 and CDR2: SGHRS, YFSETQ. The length of the CDR3 is 14 residues. Trimming at V came to 3 bases and at J to 3 bases, leaving 4 bases not matched to a gene.